These 6 T cell receptor beta chains came from one sample sequenced in a study of blood T cell repertoires in COVID-19. Measured with immunoSEQ multiplex PCR; TCRdb has only the in-frame clones, and not every one. The data show over 150,000 clones, about four fifths seen once. Specimen: peripheral blood. The receptors stem from a man aged 18-30 years with active or convalescent COVID-19.

The chain links TRBV7-9 to TRBJ1-1; no reliable D call. Germline V gene data show CDR1 as SEHNR and CDR2 as FQNEAQ (reference sequence). The CDR3 spans 15 residues. Trimming removed 1 base from V and 0 bases from J, with 9 bases in between. CDR3 DNA sequence: TGTGCCAGCAGCTTAGTGTCCCAGGTGAACACTGAAGCTTTCTTT. Its translation is CASSLVSQVNTEAFF. Based on the CDR3 plus reference TRBV7-9 and TRBJ1-1, the full variable domain is DTGVSQNPRHKITKRGQNVTFRCDPISEHNRLYWYRQTLGQGPEFLTYFQNEAQLEKSRLLSDRFSAERPKGSFSTLEIQRTEQGDSAMYLCASSLVSQVNTEAFFGQGTRLTVV.

This chain links TRBV5-1 with TRBJ1-1; D call uncertain. V was cut by 2 bases and J by 3 bases, with 14 bases left in between. Germline CDR1 and CDR2: SGHRS and YFSETQ. The CDR3 runs to 15 residues. CDR3 in DNA: TGCGCCAGCAGCTTTTCGAGGGCGATTGACACTGAAGCTTTCTTT. Residues: CASSFSRAIDTEAFF. The entire variable domain, with the rest obtained from reference TRBV5-1 and TRBJ1-1, is as follows: KAGVTQTPRYLIKTRGQQVTLSCSPISGHRSVSWYQQTPGQGLQFLFEYFSETQRNKGNFPGRFSGRQFSNSRSEMNVSTLELGDSALYLCASSFSRAIDTEAFFGQGTRLTVV.

The chain combines TRBV7-8 with TRBJ2-3; TRBD1 is a possible D gene (6 bases). Trimming removed 2 bases from V and 4 bases from J, with 13 bases in between. CDR1 is SGHVS and CDR2 is FQNEAQ in the germline V gene. The CDR3 length is 15 residues. The CDR3 DNA is TGTGCCAGCAGCTTAAACAGGGTAATTGCAGATACGCAGTATTTT. This codes for CASSLNRVIADTQYF.

This clone was counted ten times or more. The CDR3 loop is CASSNTGDTEAFF. CDR3 nucleotide sequence: TGTGCCAGCAGTAACACGGGGGACACTGAAGCTTTCTTT. The rearrangement uses TRBV6-2 or TRBV6-3 and TRBJ1-1; D perhaps matches TRBD1 (5 bases). CDR1 and CDR2 from the germline V gene are MNHEY and SVGEGT. The length of the CDR3 is 13 residues. V dropped 5 bases and J dropped 3 bases, with 10 bases sitting between them.

The V call is TRBV5-6, the J call TRBJ1-2; tentative D call: TRBD1 (6 bases). Looked up from germline, CDR1 is SGHDT and CDR2 is YYEEEE. The CDR3 is made up of 15 amino acids. Deletions cut 2 bases from V and 2 bases from J, with 13 bases between. The chain's CDR3 is CASSFTGPQNYGYTF. DNA of the CDR3: TGTGCCAGCAGCTTCACAGGGCCCCAGAACTATGGCTACACCTTC.

This chain connects TRBV19 to TRBJ1-2; 11 bases match TRBD1. The CDR3 is made up of 16 amino acids. V lost 2 bases to trimming and J lost 6 bases; unmatched junction nucleotides: 8. Germline V gene lookup returns CDR1 LNHDA and CDR2 SQIVND (reference sequence). The CDR3 loop reads CASSISGTGGSDGYTF. The CDR3 DNA reads as TGTGCCAGTAGTATATCGGGGACAGGGGGAAGCGATGGCTACACCTTC.